The next 32 T cell receptor beta chains were all read from a single sample in a study of patients and donors after allogeneic stem cell transplantation. TCRdb re-derived calls from the RT-PCR reads in MiXCR, one entry per CDR3 protein. The sample lists about 200,000 distinct CDR3 sequences; about 37% were seen once. The sequencing input was blood, either unsorted or a sorted T cell fraction (not recorded which). The receptors shown here come from a human donor who was either an allogeneic HSCT recipient or a stem cell or donor lymphocyte infusion donor (not recorded which). It is not recorded whose cells these are; they may come from a transplant donor.

The rearrangement links TRBV6-2 or TRBV6-3 to TRBJ1-6; maybe TRBD1 (5 bases). Trimming stripped 7 bases from V and 4 bases from J, with 14 bases between. The CDR3 consists of 15 residues. Germline CDR1 MNHEY, CDR2 SVGEGT. In nucleotides, the CDR3 is TGTGCCAGCACCGAGGGAGGGGATTATAATTCACCCCTCCACTTT. Its translation: CASTEGGDYNSPLHF.

The chain carries TRBV28 and TRBJ1-5; no firm D call. V gave up 8 bases and J gave up 1 base, with 12 bases separating them. From germline, CDR1 is MDHEN and CDR2 SYDVKM. CDR3 size: 14 residues. CDR3 amino acids: CASGQVSSNQPQHF. The CDR3 coding sequence is TGTGCCAGCGGGCAGGTTTCAAGCAATCAGCCCCAGCATTTT.

The V call is TRBV12-3 or TRBV12-4, the J call TRBJ1-3, with no clear D. V lost 3 bases and J lost 0, with 6 bases in between. The CDR3 length is 14 residues. CDR3 DNA: TGTGCCAGCAGTTTGCTAAACTCTGGAAACACCATATATTTT. This codes for CASSLLNSGNTIYF.

The V call is TRBV20-1, the J call TRBJ1-1; D is possibly TRBD1 (6 bases). Germline V gene lookup returns CDR1 DFQATT and CDR2 SNEGSKA (reference sequence). V was clipped by 1 base and J by 3 bases, with 12 bases between them. The length of the CDR3 is 14 residues. The CDR3 DNA reads TGCAGTGCTAGAGGGGGGGCCGGTTACACTGAAGCTTTCTTT. It specifies CSARGGAGYTEAFF.

This clonotype was detected only a few times. Here the CDR3 reads CASSVGWTGDYEQYF. For the CDR3, the DNA is TGTGCCAGCAGCGTAGGATGGACAGGGGATTACGAGCAGTACTTC. V is TRBV9 and J is TRBJ2-7; 9 nucleotides agree with TRBD1. V lost 0 bases to trimming and J lost 4 bases; unmatched junction nucleotides: 5. Germline V lookup: CDR1 SGDLS, CDR2 YYNGEE. CDR3 length: 15 residues.

The J gene is TRBJ2-3, the V gene TRBV15, with TRBD1 matching over 11 bases. CDR1 and CDR2 from the germline V gene are LNHNV and YYDKDF (reference sequence). V trimming: 5 bases; J trimming: 4 bases; junction bases outside the gene matches: 2. The CDR3 sequence is 14 residues long. The CDR3 nucleotides are TGTGCCACCAGCCGGGACAGGGGGGCAGATACGCAGTATTTT. This gives the protein CATSRDRGADTQYF.

The rearrangement uses TRBV7-2 and TRBJ1-2; possibly TRBD1 for D (5 bases). The CDR3 consists of 15 residues. Germline loops: CDR1 SGHTA, CDR2 FQGNSA. Between the trimmed V and J ends, which lost 5 bases and 4 bases, there was a span of 17 bases. CDR3 coding DNA: TGTGCCAGCAGCCAATTCAGGGAGGTGGTCTATGGCTACACCTTC. Encoded protein: CASSQFREVVYGYTF.

The chain employs TRBV20-1 and TRBJ1-4; a possible D gene is TRBD1 (5 bases). V was trimmed by 0 bases and J by 8 bases, leaving 13 bases between them. CDR3 length: 14 amino acids. Germline V CDR1 and CDR2: DFQATT, SNEGSKA (reference sequence). The CDR3 is CSARDGTGPEKLFF. The CDR3 DNA follows: TGCAGTGCTAGAGATGGAACAGGTCCCGAAAAACTGTTTTTT.

The rearrangement joins TRBV24-1 to TRBJ2-7; TRBD1 is a possible D gene (5 bases). From germline, CDR1 is KGHDR and CDR2 SFDVKD. With 6 bases removed from V and 9 bases from J, the gap between germline ends came to 11 bases. The CDR3 contains 11 residues. In nucleotides, the CDR3 is TGTGCCACCAGTAGGTTCCAGGGGCAGTACTTC. Its translation: CATSRFQGQYF.

Comments on this clonotype: Since a much larger clone is just one base distant, this may be a read error. The chain is built from TRBV18 and TRBJ2-6; unclear D gene. Germline V lookup: CDR1 KGHSH, CDR2 LQKENI. This CDR3 has 13 amino acids. CDR3 in DNA: TGTGCCTGCTCACCTCCCGGGGCCAACGTCCTGACTTTC. Encoded protein: CACSPPGANVLTF.

The V gene is TRBV3-1, the J gene TRBJ1-5, with 7 bases fitting TRBD1. V gave up 6 bases and J gave up 3 bases; unmatched junction bases: 5. Germline V gives CDR1 LGHDT, CDR2 YNNKEL (reference sequence). This CDR3 has 14 residues. CDR3 coding DNA: TGTGCCAGCAGTCCGACAGGGACCAATCAGCCCCAGCATTTT. Translated, it gives CASSPTGTNQPQHF.

This clonotype was detected only once. J is TRBJ2-3 and V is TRBV9; TRBD1 aligns across 10 bases. The CDR3 runs 17 residues. Trimming removed 3 bases from V and 2 bases from J; junction bases left unmatched: 9. The germline V gene has CDR1 SGDLS and CDR2 YYNGEE. The CDR3 coding sequence is TGTGCCAGCAGCGGATCAGGGACAGGGGATGCCACAGATACGCAGTATTTT. Its protein product is CASSGSGTGDATDTQYF.

The chain has TRBV5-1 and TRBJ2-2; TRBD1 might be the D (6 bases). The V end was cut by 4 bases, the J end by 1 base, with 8 bases between. The CDR3 has 14 residues. Germline loops: CDR1 SGHRS, CDR2 YFSETQ. DNA of the CDR3: TGCGCCAGCAGCGTGGGACAGAACACCGGGGAGCTGTTTTTT. Amino acid sequence: CASSVGQNTGELFF. The full variable domain, its missing parts supplied by reference TRBV5-1 and TRBJ2-2, is KAGVTQTPRYLIKTRGQQVTLSCSPISGHRSVSWYQQTPGQGLQFLFEYFSETQRNKGNFPGRFSGRQFSNSRSEMNVSTLELGDSALYLCASSVGQNTGELFFGEGSRLTVL.

This clonotype was seen more than once but under ten times. The V and J genes are TRBV5-5 and TRBJ1-4; 7 nucleotides agree with TRBD1. This CDR3 has 16 amino acids. Germline V gene sequence: CDR1 SGHKS, CDR2 YYEKEE (reference sequence). Trimming cost V 2 bases and J 4 bases; bases outside gene matches: 8. CDR3 nucleotides: TGTGCCAGCAGCTTCCGGACAGGCGATTATAATGAAAAACTGTTTTTT. Translation gives CASSFRTGDYNEKLFF.

This clonotype occurred once. The chain couples TRBV29-1 to TRBJ1-1; D uncertain. The CDR3 totals 11 residues. V gave up 3 bases and J gave up 1 base, with 3 bases separating them. Germline CDR1 reads SQVTM; CDR2 reads ANQGSEA. The CDR3 sequence: CSVDGNTEAFF. CDR3 in DNA: TGCAGCGTTGATGGGAACACTGAAGCTTTCTTT.

This clonotype was recorded a few times. V gene TRBV20-1 combines with J gene TRBJ2-3; D gene ambiguous. Germline lookup yields CDR1 DFQATT and CDR2 SNEGSKA (reference sequence). V was pared by 5 bases and J by 2 bases, with 20 bases between. This CDR3 has 16 amino acids. The CDR3 spells CSASTPGSDVTDTQYF. CDR3 in DNA: TGCAGTGCTTCTACACCGGGCTCCGATGTCACAGATACGCAGTATTTT.

This clonotype was seen a few times. This rearrangement joins TRBV20-1 to TRBJ1-1; D may be TRBD1 (5 bases). The CDR3 is made up of 15 amino acids. Germline V gives CDR1 DFQATT, CDR2 SNEGSKA (reference sequence). V was pared by 2 bases and J by 0 bases, with 13 bases between. CDR3 in amino acids: CSARPPGRVNTEAFF. The CDR3, as DNA: TGCAGTGCTAGACCCCCGGGACGGGTGAACACTGAAGCTTTCTTT.

The chain uses TRBV4-1 and TRBJ1-1; D is perhaps TRBD1 (5 bases). In germline, CDR1 is MGHRA, CDR2 YSYEKL. Trimming pared 4 bases from V and 5 bases from J, leaving 14 bases between. This CDR3 has 14 residues. CDR3 sequence reads: CASSRGEGGTEAFF. The CDR3 DNA is TGCGCCAGCAGCCGGGGGGAAGGAGGGACTGAAGCTTTCTTT.

The chain couples TRBV18 to TRBJ2-3; unclear D gene. The CDR3 is 12 residues long. Germline V CDR1 and CDR2: KGHSH, LQKENI. V lost 2 bases to trimming and J lost 6 bases, with 6 bases between them. The CDR3 sequence is CASSPVRDTQYF. As DNA, the CDR3 is TGTGCCAGCTCACCAGTTAGGGATACGCAGTATTTT.

There are a few counts of this clonotype. The V and J genes are TRBV20-1 and TRBJ2-3; 7 bases match TRBD2. This CDR3 has 17 amino acids. Trimming took 1 base from V and 2 from J; bases not matched to a gene: 12. The germline V gene has CDR1 DFQATT and CDR2 SNEGSKA (reference sequence). The CDR3 nucleotides read TGCAGTGCTAGAGCAGAAGCAGGGAGGGGCCTCACAGATACGCAGTATTTT. The encoded protein is CSARAEAGRGLTDTQYF.

The sample holds a few counts of this clonotype. J is TRBJ1-1 and V is TRBV5-1; TRBD1 agrees at 10 bases. The CDR3 loop spans 15 amino acids. After removal of 5 bases from V and 3 bases from J, the junction contained 7 bases not matched to a gene. CDR1 and CDR2 from the germline V gene are SGHRS and YFSETQ. The CDR3 bases are TGCGCCAGCAGAAGGGGACAGGGGAGTTACACTGAAGCTTTCTTT. Translated: CASRRGQGSYTEAFF.

V usage is TRBV27 and J usage is TRBJ2-7; tentative D call: TRBD1 (7 bases). V was cut by 3 bases and J by 3 bases, with 12 bases left in between. The CDR3 has 14 amino acids. CDR1 and CDR2 from the germline V gene are MNHEY and SMNVEV (reference sequence). The CDR3 DNA reads as TGTGCCAGCAGTTTCCAGGGGGGCCACTACGAGCAGTACTTC. Translated: CASSFQGGHYEQYF.

The DNA for the CDR3 is TGCAGCGTCGAGGACCTGTACACTGAAGCTTTCTTT. It codes for CSVEDLYTEAFF. This sequence joins TRBV29-1 and TRBJ1-1; D gene ambiguous. The CDR3 runs to 12 residues. The V end lost 6 bases, the J end lost 3 bases, and 11 bases lay between the germline ends. CDR1 and CDR2 (germline): SQVTM, ANQGSEA.

The V call is TRBV19, the J call TRBJ2-7; D perhaps matches TRBD1 (6 bases). With 3 bases removed from V and 2 bases from J, the gap between germline ends came to 17 bases. The CDR3 is 16 residues long. Per germline, CDR1 LNHDA and CDR2 SQIVND (reference sequence). The CDR3 DNA follows: TGTGCCAGTAGTATTACCCCAGGGGCCGAGACCTACGAGCAGTACTTC. This sequence encodes CASSITPGAETYEQYF.

The chain couples TRBV3-1 to TRBJ2-3; 13 bases fit TRBD2. This CDR3 comprises 15 residues. Unmatched junction bases numbered 5, after V lost 6 bases and J lost 5 bases. The germline V gene has CDR1 LGHDT and CDR2 YNNKEL (reference sequence). CDR3 region: CASRLLAGGQDTQYF. CDR3 in DNA: TGTGCCAGCAGGCTACTAGCGGGGGGGCAAGATACGCAGTATTTT.

The chain combines TRBV24-1 with TRBJ2-3; D is possibly TRBD2 (6 bases). CDR1 is KGHDR and CDR2 is SFDVKD in the germline V gene. The ends were cut back, 7 bases at V and 2 bases at J, with 12 bases in the middle. CDR3 length: 14 amino acids. The CDR3 nucleotides read TGTGCCACCAGGGGGGACTTACTCACAGATACGCAGTATTTT. Its translation is CATRGDLLTDTQYF.

V gene TRBV12-3 or TRBV12-4 combines with J gene TRBJ1-1; D is uncertain. The CDR3 is 12 amino acids. With 6 bases removed from V and 8 bases from J, the gap between germline ends came to 13 bases. CDR3 in DNA: TGTGCCAGCAGCCCCGGGGTTTCCGAAGCTTTCTTT. Translating it yields CASSPGVSEAFF.

This clonotype was picked up a small number of times. V usage is TRBV5-1 and J usage is TRBJ1-1; a weak D match, TRBD1 (6 bases). Germline assignment: CDR1 SGHRS and CDR2 YFSETQ. V lost 0 bases and J 4 bases, leaving 10 bases between the germline ends. This CDR3 has 14 residues. The DNA of the CDR3 is TGCGCCAGCAGCTTGGGTAGCAGGGGCACTGAAGCTTTCTTT. Translated, it gives CASSLGSRGTEAFF. Together with reference TRBV5-1 and TRBJ1-1, the CDR3 gives the full variable domain: KAGVTQTPRYLIKTRGQQVTLSCSPISGHRSVSWYQQTPGQGLQFLFEYFSETQRNKGNFPGRFSGRQFSNSRSEMNVSTLELGDSALYLCASSLGSRGTEAFFGQGTRLTVV.

The chain employs TRBV20-1 and TRBJ2-7; no firm D call. The V and J ends lost 5 bases and 7 bases respectively, with 21 bases between them. Germline loops: CDR1 DFQATT, CDR2 SNEGSKA (reference sequence). This CDR3 comprises 14 residues. Written as DNA, the CDR3 is TGCAGTGCTCGAGCCCCGGGTCCTAAGTGGGAGCAGTACTTC. The encoded protein is CSARAPGPKWEQYF.

V and J are TRBV7-9 and TRBJ1-5, with no clear D. The germline CDR1 and CDR2 sequences are SEHNR and FQNEAQ (reference sequence). The CDR3 covers 15 residues. Trimming took 2 bases from V and 4 from J, leaving 12 bases between them. The chain's CDR3 is CASSLWGGSNQPQHF. DNA of the CDR3: TGTGCCAGCAGCTTATGGGGAGGGAGTAATCAGCCCCAGCATTTT.

The V and J genes are TRBV2 and TRBJ2-2; unclear D gene. Germline CDR1 reads SNHLY; CDR2 reads FYNNEI. Trimming cost V 8 bases and J 5 bases, with 6 bases left between them. The CDR3 extends over 11 amino acids. The CDR3 spells CASVKTGELFF. CDR3 sequence (DNA): TGTGCCAGCGTAAAAACCGGGGAGCTGTTTTTT. Combining the CDR3 with reference TRBV2 and TRBJ2-2 gives the whole variable domain EPEVTQTPSHQVTQMGQEVILRCVPISNHLYFYWYRQILGQKVEFLVSFYNNEISEKSEIFDDQFSVERPDGSNFTLKIRSTKLEDSAMYFCASVKTGELFFGEGSRLTVL.

In its sample, this clonotype was seen a few times. The chain joins TRBV2 to TRBJ1-1, with D possibly TRBD1 on 5 matching bases. Trimming shortened V by 0 bases and J by 3 bases, and 11 bases separated the two germline ends. CDR1 and CDR2 (germline): SNHLY, FYNNEI. The length of the CDR3 is 15 residues. The CDR3: CASSEAPGYHTEAFF. In DNA form, the CDR3 reads TGTGCCAGCAGTGAAGCGCCAGGGTATCACACTGAAGCTTTCTTT. The complete variable domain, with remaining parts taken from reference TRBV2 and TRBJ1-1, reads EPEVTQTPSHQVTQMGQEVILRCVPISNHLYFYWYRQILGQKVEFLVSFYNNEISEKSEIFDDQFSVERPDGSNFTLKIRSTKLEDSAMYFCASSEAPGYHTEAFFGQGTRLTVV.